One sample yielded the 17 T cell receptor beta chains listed below, sequenced in a study of blood T cell repertoires in COVID-19. Data came from immunoSEQ multiplex PCR; TCRdb stores just in-frame clones and leaves some out. The sample includes some 200,000 clones, nearly 90% of them seen just once. The material sequenced was peripheral blood. These receptors all stem from a woman under 30 who had recovered from COVID-19.

The sample holds a few counts of this clone. A junction boundary mismatches the germline segment, possibly from a read error. The V and J genes are TRBV11-2 and TRBJ2-1, with 10 positions matching TRBD2. This CDR3 is 11 amino acids long. The V gene's germline CDR1 is SGHAT and CDR2 FQNNGV. This CDR3 reads CASRAGTSVIF. DNA for the CDR3: TGTGCCAGCAGAGCCGGGACTAGCGTCATCTTC.

V usage is TRBV5-8 and J usage is TRBJ1-2; D unclear. The CDR3 runs to 12 residues. Trimming pared 5 bases from V and 4 bases from J, leaving 9 bases between. The germline V gene has CDR1 SGHTS and CDR2 YDEGEE. The CDR3 DNA reads TGTGCCAGCAGACAAACAGTCTATGGCTACACCTTC. This gives the protein CASRQTVYGYTF. Combining the CDR3 with reference TRBV5-8 and TRBJ1-2 gives the whole variable domain EAGVTQSPTHLIKTRGQQATLRCSPISGHTSVYWYQQALGLGLQFLLWYDEGEERNRGNFPPRFSGRQFPNYSSELNVNALELEDSALYLCASRQTVYGYTFGSGTRLTVV.

This clone turned up a few times. The rearrangement links TRBV25-1 to TRBJ1-2; D unresolved. CDR3 length equals 13 residues. Germline V CDR1 and CDR2: MGHDK, SYGVNS. V was clipped by 4 bases and J by 1 base, with 7 bases between them. CDR3 DNA: TGTGCCAGCAGTGTTCGGTATAACTATGGCTACACCTTC. It translates to CASSVRYNYGYTF.

The V call is TRBV10-3, the J call TRBJ1-1; 8 positions match TRBD1. This CDR3 region has 14 residues. The trim removed 4 bases at V and 4 bases at J, leaving 5 bases unmatched. Germline V gene data show CDR1 as ENHRY and CDR2 as SYGVKD. The CDR3 sequence: CAISVGQGITEAFF. DNA of the CDR3: TGTGCCATCAGTGTAGGACAGGGAATCACTGAAGCTTTCTTT.

This clone occurred a few times. The chain couples TRBV6-2 or TRBV6-3 to TRBJ2-7, with 7 bases aligning to TRBD2. Germline-derived CDR1 and CDR2 are MNHEY and SVGEGT. With 6 bases clipped from V and 3 bases from J, the junction kept 8 bases outside the gene matches. The CDR3 is 14 amino acids. CDR3 nucleotide sequence: TGTGCCAGCAGCGACAGCGGGATAATCTACGAGCAGTACTTC. It specifies CASSDSGIIYEQYF.

V is TRBV4-1 and J is TRBJ1-2, with 12 nucleotides matching TRBD1. Germline CDR1 and CDR2: MGHRA and YSYEKL. The CDR3 contains 16 residues. Trimming cost V 1 base and J 7 bases; bases outside gene matches: 7. The CDR3 DNA sequence: TGCGCCAGCAGCCAAGGGGACAGGGGGCGCGTGTTTGGCTACACCTTC. Its protein is CASSQGDRGRVFGYTF.

The chain recombines TRBV18 with TRBJ2-7; D call uncertain. The CDR3 loop spans 17 amino acids. V was trimmed by 2 bases and J by 4 bases, leaving 21 bases between them. In germline, CDR1 is KGHSH, CDR2 LQKENI. The CDR3 sequence is CASSPYGAGTPKYEQYF. CDR3 coding DNA: TGTGCCAGCTCACCATATGGTGCAGGAACCCCCAAGTACGAGCAGTACTTC.

The chain has TRBV24-1 and TRBJ1-1; TRBD1 might be the D (6 bases). V dropped 7 bases and J dropped 4 bases, with 9 bases sitting between them. CDR3 length: 12 residues. Germline-derived CDR1 and CDR2 are KGHDR and SFDVKD. The chain's CDR3 is CATSKGGTEAFF. The DNA for the CDR3 is TGTGCCACCAGCAAAGGGGGCACTGAAGCTTTCTTT.

Note on this clone: Other DNA sequences in this sample translate to the same CDR3. The chain links TRBV7-2 to TRBJ1-5; tentatively, D is TRBD1 (6 bases). Germline loops: CDR1 SGHTA, CDR2 FQGNSA. This CDR3 is built from 13 residues. Trimming took 5 bases from V and 7 from J, leaving 12 bases between them. The CDR3 loop is CASSLQGNQPQHF. CDR3 in DNA: TGTGCCAGCAGCCTGCAGGGGAACCAGCCCCAGCATTTT.

V and J are TRBV19 and TRBJ1-2, with D tentatively TRBD1 (6 bases). The CDR3 covers 13 residues. CDR1 is LNHDA, CDR2 SQIVND, per germline (reference sequence). Trimming pared 3 bases from V and 4 bases from J, leaving 9 bases between. The CDR3: CASSIDRIYGYTF. In DNA, the CDR3 is TGTGCCAGTAGTATTGACAGGATCTATGGCTACACCTTC. The variable domain in full, completed from reference TRBV19 and TRBJ1-2, reads DGGITQSPKYLFRKEGQNVTLSCEQNLNHDAMYWYRQDPGQGLRLIYYSQIVNDFQKGDIAEGYSVSREKKESFPLTVTSAQKNPTAFYLCASSIDRIYGYTFGSGTRLTVV.

This chain uses TRBV2 with TRBJ1-1; D gene uncertain. The CDR3 has 14 amino acids. The ends were cut back, 6 bases at V and 0 bases at J, with 11 bases in the middle. Germline lookup yields CDR1 SNHLY and CDR2 FYNNEI. CDR3 bases: TGTGCCAGCAGGGTCCTAGTGGTGAACACTGAAGCTTTCTTT. It translates to CASRVLVVNTEAFF.

V usage is TRBV18 and J usage is TRBJ2-7; a possible D gene is TRBD1 (5 bases). Germline V gives CDR1 KGHSH, CDR2 LQKENI. Trimming took 0 bases from V and 3 from J, leaving 9 bases between them. This CDR3 is 14 amino acids long. The CDR3 loop is CASSPPVDIYEQYF. CDR3 in DNA: TGTGCCAGCTCACCACCGGTGGACATCTACGAGCAGTACTTC.

The chain has TRBV19 and TRBJ2-5, with TRBD2 matching over 8 bases. The V gene end was trimmed by 5 bases and the J gene end by 0 bases; junction bases not matched to a gene: 8. The CDR3 runs to 16 residues. The germline V gene encodes CDR1 LNHDA and CDR2 SQIVND (reference sequence). CDR3: CASSGLAGDYQETQYF. DNA of the CDR3: TGTGCCAGTAGTGGTCTAGCGGGTGACTACCAAGAGACCCAGTACTTC.

The J gene is TRBJ2-1, the V gene TRBV7-9, with D perhaps TRBD2 (6 bases). From germline, CDR1 is SEHNR and CDR2 FQNEAQ (reference sequence). V gave up 5 bases and J gave up 1 base, with 9 bases separating them. There are 14 residues in the CDR3. The CDR3 DNA follows: TGTGCCAGCAGCGGGGACTCTTCCTACAATGAGCAGTTCTTC. It specifies CASSGDSSYNEQFF.

The rearrangement links TRBV2 to TRBJ1-4; TRBD1 matches at 10 bases. This CDR3 has 14 residues. Trimming removed 3 bases from V and 8 bases from J; junction bases left unmatched: 3. CDR1 and CDR2 from the germline V gene are SNHLY and FYNNEI. DNA for the CDR3: TGTGCCAGCAGTGAGGGGACAGGGGCCGAAAAACTGTTTTTT. Encoded protein: CASSEGTGAEKLFF.

CDR3: CASSLLAGEGEQFF. CDR3 DNA sequence: TGTGCCAGCAGTTTACTAGCGGGAGAAGGTGAGCAGTTCTTC. The V call is TRBV27, the J call TRBJ2-1, with 10 bases aligning to TRBD2. The germline CDR1 and CDR2 sequences are MNHEY and SMNVEV (reference sequence). The length of the CDR3 is 14 residues. Losses at the gene ends were 2 bases for V and 9 bases for J; bases not matched to a gene: 4.

The gene calls are TRBV7-9 and TRBJ1-4; 7 nucleotides agree with TRBD1. The germline V gene has CDR1 SEHNR and CDR2 FQNEAQ (reference sequence). The CDR3 extends over 16 amino acids. Germline trimming cut 5 bases from V and 1 base from J; bases unmatched to any gene: 7. The CDR3 region has the DNA TGTGCCAGCAGCCCGACAGGGTACCGAACTAATGAAAAACTGTTTTTT. Translating gives CASSPTGYRTNEKLFF.